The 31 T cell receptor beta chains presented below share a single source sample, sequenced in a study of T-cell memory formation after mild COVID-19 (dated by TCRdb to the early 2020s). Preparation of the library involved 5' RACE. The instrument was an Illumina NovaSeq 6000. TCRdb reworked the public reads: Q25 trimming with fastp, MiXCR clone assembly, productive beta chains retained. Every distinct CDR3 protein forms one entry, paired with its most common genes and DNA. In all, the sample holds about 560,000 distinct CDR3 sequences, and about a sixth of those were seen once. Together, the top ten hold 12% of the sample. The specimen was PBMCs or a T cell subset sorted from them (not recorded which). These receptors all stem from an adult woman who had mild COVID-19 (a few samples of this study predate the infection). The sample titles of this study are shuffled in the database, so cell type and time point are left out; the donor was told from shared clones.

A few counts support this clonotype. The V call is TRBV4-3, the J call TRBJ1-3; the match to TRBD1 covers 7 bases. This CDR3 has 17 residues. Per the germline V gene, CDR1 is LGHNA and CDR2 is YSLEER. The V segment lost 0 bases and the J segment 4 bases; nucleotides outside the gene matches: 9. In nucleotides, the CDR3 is TGCGCCAGCAGCCAAGATCTCCTACAGGGGCCCGGAAACACCATATATTTT. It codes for CASSQDLLQGPGNTIYF.

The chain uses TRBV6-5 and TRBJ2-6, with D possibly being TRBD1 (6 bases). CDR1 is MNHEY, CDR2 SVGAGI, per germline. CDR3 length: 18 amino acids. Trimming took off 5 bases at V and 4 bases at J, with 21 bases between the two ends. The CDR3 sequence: CASSTDRTRHKGANVLTF. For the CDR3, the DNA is TGTGCCAGCAGTACCGACAGGACCCGACACAAGGGGGCCAACGTCCTGACTTTC.

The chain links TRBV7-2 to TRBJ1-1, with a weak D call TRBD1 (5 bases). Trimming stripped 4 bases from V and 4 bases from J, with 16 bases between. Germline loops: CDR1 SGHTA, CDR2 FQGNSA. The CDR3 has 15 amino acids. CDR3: CASSSHRLVGTEAFF. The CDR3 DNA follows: TGTGCCAGCAGCTCCCACAGGCTGGTGGGCACTGAAGCTTTCTTT.

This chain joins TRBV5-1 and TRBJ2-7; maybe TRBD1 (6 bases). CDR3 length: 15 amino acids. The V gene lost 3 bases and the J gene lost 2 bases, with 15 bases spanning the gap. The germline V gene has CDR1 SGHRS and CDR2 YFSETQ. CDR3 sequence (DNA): TGCGCCAGCAGCTCCCAGGGGACCCCTACCTACGAGCAGTACTTC. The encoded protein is CASSSQGTPTYEQYF.

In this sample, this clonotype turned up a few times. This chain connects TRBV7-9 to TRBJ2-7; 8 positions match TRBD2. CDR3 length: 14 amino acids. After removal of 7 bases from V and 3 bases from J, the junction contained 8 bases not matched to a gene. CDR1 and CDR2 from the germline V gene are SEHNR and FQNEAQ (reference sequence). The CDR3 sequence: CASIPGGVRYEQYF. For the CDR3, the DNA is TGTGCCAGCATACCGGGAGGGGTCCGCTACGAGCAGTACTTC.

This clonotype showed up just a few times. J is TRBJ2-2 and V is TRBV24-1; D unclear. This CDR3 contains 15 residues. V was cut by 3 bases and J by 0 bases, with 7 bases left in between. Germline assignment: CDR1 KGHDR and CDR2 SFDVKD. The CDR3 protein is CATSDPPSNTGELFF. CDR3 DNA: TGTGCCACCAGTGATCCCCCCTCGAACACCGGGGAGCTGTTTTTT.

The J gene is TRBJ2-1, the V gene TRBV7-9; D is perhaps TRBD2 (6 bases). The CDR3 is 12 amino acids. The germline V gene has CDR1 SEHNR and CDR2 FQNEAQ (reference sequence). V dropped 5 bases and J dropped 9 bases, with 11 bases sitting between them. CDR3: CASSPSTSEQFF. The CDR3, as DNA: TGTGCCAGCAGCCCTTCGACTAGTGAGCAGTTCTTC.

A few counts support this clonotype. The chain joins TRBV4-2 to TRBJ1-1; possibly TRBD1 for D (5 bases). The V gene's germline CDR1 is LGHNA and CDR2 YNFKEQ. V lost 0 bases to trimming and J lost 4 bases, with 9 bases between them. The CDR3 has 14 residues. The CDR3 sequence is CASSQDRVSTEAFF. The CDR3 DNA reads TGTGCCAGCAGCCAAGACAGGGTGAGCACTGAAGCTTTCTTT.

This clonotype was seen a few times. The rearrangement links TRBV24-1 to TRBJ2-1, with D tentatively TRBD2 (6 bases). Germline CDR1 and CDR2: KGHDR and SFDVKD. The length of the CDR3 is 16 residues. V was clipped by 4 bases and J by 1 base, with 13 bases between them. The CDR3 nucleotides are TGTGCCACCAGTGAGAGAGATAGCGGTTCCTACAATGAGCAGTTCTTC. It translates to CATSERDSGSYNEQFF.

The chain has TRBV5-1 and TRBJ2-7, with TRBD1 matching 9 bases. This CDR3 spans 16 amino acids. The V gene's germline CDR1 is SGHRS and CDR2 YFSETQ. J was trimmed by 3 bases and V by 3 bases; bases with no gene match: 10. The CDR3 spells CASSWGRGTGYYEQYF. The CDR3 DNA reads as TGCGCCAGCAGCTGGGGGAGGGGGACAGGGTACTACGAGCAGTACTTC.

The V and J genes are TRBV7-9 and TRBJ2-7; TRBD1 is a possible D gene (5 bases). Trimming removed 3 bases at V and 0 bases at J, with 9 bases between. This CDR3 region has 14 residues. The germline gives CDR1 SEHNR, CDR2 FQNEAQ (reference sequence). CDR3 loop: CASSFDSHSYEQYF. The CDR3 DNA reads TGTGCCAGCAGCTTTGACAGTCACTCCTACGAGCAGTACTTC.

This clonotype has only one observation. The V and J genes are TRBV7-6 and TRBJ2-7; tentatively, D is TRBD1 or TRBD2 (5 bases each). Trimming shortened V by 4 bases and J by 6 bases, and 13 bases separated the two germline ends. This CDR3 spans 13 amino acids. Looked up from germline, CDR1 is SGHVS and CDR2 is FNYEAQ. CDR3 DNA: TGTGCCAGCAGCTCAGGGACCAAACTCGAGCAGTACTTC. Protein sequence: CASSSGTKLEQYF.

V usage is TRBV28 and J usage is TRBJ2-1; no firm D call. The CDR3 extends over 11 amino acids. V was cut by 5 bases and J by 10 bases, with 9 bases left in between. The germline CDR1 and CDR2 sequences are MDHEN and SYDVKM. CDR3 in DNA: TGTGCCAGCAGTACCTCCCAAGAGCAGTTCTTC. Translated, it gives CASSTSQEQFF. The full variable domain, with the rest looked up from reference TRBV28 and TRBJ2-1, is DVKVTQSSRYLVKRTGEKVFLECVQDMDHENMFWYRQDPGLGLRLIYFSYDVKMKEKGDIPEGYSVSREKKERFSLILESASTNQTSMYLCASSTSQEQFFGPGTRLTVL.

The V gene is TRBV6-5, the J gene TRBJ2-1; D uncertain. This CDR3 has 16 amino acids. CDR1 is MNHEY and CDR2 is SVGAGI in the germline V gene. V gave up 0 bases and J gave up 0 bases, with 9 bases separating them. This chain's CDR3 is CASSYSTPSSYNEQFF. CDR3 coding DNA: TGTGCCAGCAGTTACTCGACACCCAGCTCCTACAATGAGCAGTTCTTC.

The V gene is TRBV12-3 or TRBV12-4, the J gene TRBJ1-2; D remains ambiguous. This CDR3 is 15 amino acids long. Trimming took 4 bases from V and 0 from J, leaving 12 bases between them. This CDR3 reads CASSWVTSSNYGYTF. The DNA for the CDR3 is TGTGCCAGCAGTTGGGTCACCTCATCTAACTATGGCTACACCTTC.

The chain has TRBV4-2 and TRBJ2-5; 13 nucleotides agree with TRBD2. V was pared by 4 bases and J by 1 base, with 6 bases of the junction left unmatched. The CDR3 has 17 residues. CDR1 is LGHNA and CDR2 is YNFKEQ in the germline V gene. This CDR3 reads CASSPTSGGAVQETQYF. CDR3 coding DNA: TGTGCCAGCAGCCCTACTAGCGGGGGGGCCGTCCAAGAGACCCAGTACTTC.

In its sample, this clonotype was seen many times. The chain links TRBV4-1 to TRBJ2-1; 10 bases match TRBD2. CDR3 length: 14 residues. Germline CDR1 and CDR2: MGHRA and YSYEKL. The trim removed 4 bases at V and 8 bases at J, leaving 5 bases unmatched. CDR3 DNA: TGCGCCAGCAGCCTCCAACTAGCGGGGCATGAGCAGTTCTTC. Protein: CASSLQLAGHEQFF.

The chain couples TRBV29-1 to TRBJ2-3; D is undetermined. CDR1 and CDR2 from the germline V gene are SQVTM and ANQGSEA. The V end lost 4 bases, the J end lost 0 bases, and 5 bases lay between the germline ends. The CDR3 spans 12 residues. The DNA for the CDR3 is TGCAGCGTTGTCGGGAGCACAGATACGCAGTATTTT. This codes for CSVVGSTDTQYF.

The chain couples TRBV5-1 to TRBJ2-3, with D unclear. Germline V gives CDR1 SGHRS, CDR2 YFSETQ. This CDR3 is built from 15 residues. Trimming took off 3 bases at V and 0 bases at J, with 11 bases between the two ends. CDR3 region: CASSSRADSTDTQYF. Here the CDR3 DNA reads TGCGCCAGCAGCTCCCGGGCAGATAGCACAGATACGCAGTATTTT. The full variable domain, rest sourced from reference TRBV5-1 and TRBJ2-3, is KAGVTQTPRYLIKTRGQQVTLSCSPISGHRSVSWYQQTPGQGLQFLFEYFSETQRNKGNFPGRFSGRQFSNSRSEMNVSTLELGDSALYLCASSSRADSTDTQYFGPGTRLTVL.

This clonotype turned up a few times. The CDR3 sequence: CASSWDGSGSRNEQFF. As DNA, the CDR3 is TGTGCCAGCAGCTGGGATGGCAGCGGGAGTCGGAATGAGCAGTTCTTC. The J gene is TRBJ2-1, the V gene TRBV7-2; 8 nucleotides agree with TRBD2. The CDR3 totals 16 residues. Germline V gene sequence: CDR1 SGHTA, CDR2 FQGNSA. V was clipped by 4 bases and J by 7 bases; unmatched bases: 12.

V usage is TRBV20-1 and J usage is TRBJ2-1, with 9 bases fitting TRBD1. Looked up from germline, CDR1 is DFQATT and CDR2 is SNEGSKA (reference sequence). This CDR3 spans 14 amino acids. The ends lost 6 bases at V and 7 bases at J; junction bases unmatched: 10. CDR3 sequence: CSAKPGQGMNEQFF. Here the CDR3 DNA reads TGCAGTGCGAAGCCGGGACAGGGTATGAATGAGCAGTTCTTC.

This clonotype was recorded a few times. The CDR3 spells CASRSPGGVSYEQYF. The CDR3 DNA is TGTGCCAGCAGGTCTCCGGGGGGGGTCTCCTACGAGCAGTACTTC. This sequence joins TRBV11-2 and TRBJ2-7; 8 positions match TRBD2. With V trimmed by 6 bases and J by 0 bases, 7 bases remained unmatched. CDR3 length: 15 amino acids. Germline-derived CDR1 and CDR2 are SGHAT and FQNNGV. Together with reference TRBV11-2 and TRBJ2-7, the CDR3 gives the full variable domain: EAGVAQSPRYKIIEKRQSVAFWCNPISGHATLYWYQQILGQGPKLLIQFQNNGVVDDSQLPKDRFSAERLKGVDSTLKIQPAKLEDSAVYLCASRSPGGVSYEQYFGPGTRLTVT.

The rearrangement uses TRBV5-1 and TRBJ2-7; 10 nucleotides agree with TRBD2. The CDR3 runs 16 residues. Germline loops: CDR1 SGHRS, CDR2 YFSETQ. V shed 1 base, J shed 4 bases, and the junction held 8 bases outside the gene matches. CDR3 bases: TGCGCCAGCAGCTTGTACGCTAGCGGGAGCAGTTACGAGCAGTACTTC. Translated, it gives CASSLYASGSSYEQYF.

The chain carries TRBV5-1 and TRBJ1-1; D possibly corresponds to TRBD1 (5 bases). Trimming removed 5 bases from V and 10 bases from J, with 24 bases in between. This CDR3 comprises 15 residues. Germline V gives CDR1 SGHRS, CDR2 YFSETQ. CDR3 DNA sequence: TGCGCCAGCAGGAAGGGGACTTTCATGGGGGAGTCAGCTTTCTTT. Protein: CASRKGTFMGESAFF.

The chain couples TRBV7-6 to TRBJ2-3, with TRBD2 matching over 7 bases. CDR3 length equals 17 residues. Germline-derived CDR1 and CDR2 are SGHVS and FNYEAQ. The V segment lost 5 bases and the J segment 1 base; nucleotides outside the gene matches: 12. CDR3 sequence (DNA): TGTGCCAGCAGCCGCTCCTCTAGCGGAGGTGGCACAGATACGCAGTATTTT. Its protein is CASSRSSSGGGTDTQYF.

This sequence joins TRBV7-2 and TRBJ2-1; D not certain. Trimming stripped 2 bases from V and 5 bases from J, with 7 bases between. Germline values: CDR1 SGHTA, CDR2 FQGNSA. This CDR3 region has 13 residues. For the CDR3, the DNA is TGTGCCAGCAGCTTATCTCGGGACAATGAGCAGTTCTTC. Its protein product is CASSLSRDNEQFF.

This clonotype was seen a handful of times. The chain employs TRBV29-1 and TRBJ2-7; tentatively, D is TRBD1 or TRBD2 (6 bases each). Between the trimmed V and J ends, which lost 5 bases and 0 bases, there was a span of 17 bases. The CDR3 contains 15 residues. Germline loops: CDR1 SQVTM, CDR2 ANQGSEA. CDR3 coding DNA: TGCAGCGTTCAGGTCGGTCGGGGGCACTCCTACGAGCAGTACTTC. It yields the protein CSVQVGRGHSYEQYF.

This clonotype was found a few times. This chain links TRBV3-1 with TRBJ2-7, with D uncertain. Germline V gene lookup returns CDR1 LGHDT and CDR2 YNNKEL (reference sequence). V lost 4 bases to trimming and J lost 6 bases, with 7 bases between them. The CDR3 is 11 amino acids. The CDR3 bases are TGTGCCAGCAGCCGGTCGTCCGAGCAGTACTTC. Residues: CASSRSSEQYF.

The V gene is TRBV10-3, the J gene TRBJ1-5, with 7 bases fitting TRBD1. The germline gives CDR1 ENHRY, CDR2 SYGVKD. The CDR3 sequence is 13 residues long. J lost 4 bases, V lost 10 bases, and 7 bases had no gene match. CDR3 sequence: CATTGTENQPQHF. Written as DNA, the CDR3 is TGTGCCACCACGGGGACAGAAAATCAGCCCCAGCATTTT.

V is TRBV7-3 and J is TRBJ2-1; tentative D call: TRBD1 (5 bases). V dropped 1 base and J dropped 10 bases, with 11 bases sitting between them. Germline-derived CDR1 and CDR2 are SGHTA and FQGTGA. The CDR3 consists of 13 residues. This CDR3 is CASSLILDTEQFF. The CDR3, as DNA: TGTGCCAGCAGCTTAATTCTGGACACCGAGCAGTTCTTC. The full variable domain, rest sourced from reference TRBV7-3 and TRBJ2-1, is GAGVSQTPSNKVTEKGKYVELRCDPISGHTALYWYRQSLGQGPEFLIYFQGTGAADDSGLPNDRFFAVRPEGSVSTLKIQRTERGDSAVYLCASSLILDTEQFFGPGTRLTVL.

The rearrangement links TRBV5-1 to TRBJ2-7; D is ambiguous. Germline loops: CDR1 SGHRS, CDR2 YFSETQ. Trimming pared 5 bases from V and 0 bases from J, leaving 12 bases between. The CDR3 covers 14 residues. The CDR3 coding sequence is TGCGCCAGCAGAACCGGGTCCTTCTCCTACGAGCAGTACTTC. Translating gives CASRTGSFSYEQYF.